The T cell receptor (beta chain) described here comes from a study of a mutant IDH1 vaccine in newly diagnosed glioma. The V and J ends lost 8 bases and 5 bases respectively, with 21 bases between them. Germline CDR1 reads SGHAT; CDR2 reads FQNNGV. The CDR3 loop spans 15 amino acids. The table came from immunoSEQ multiplex PCR; TCRdb's copy has only in-frame clones and leaves some out. The profile shows about 88,000 clones, 82% of them singletons. Regarding time point: baseline, week 1 (first vaccination visit). Treatment reported: pre-vaccination baseline after standard-of-care therapy. This TCR was sampled from a man aged 35 to 55 with glioma. Some clones in this sample may be carry-over from other donors' samples. This chain connects TRBV11-2 to TRBJ2-5; weak D call: TRBD2 (5 bases). Specimen: PBMCs, collected from a glioma patient treated with radiotherapy, temozolomide or both. The CDR3 sequence: CASRKPGIPWETQYF. The CDR3 bases are TGTGCCAGCCGCAAACCGGGGATTCCGTGGGAGACCCAGTACTTC.